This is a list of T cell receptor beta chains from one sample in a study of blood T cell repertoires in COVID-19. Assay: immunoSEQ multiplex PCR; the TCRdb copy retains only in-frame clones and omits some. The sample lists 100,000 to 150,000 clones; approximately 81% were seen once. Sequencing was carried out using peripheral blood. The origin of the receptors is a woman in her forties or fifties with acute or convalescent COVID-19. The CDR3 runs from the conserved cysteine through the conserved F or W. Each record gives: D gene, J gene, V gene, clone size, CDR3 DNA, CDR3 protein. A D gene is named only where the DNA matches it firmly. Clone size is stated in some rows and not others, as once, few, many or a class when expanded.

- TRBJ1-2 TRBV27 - TGTGCCAGCAGTCGCCAGGGAAAAGCTAACTATGGCTACACCTTC CASSRQGKANYGYTF
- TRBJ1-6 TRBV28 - TGTGCCAGCAGTTTACGACAAGGGGCAAGATCCCTCCACTTT CASSLRQGARSLHF
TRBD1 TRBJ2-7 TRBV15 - TGTGCCACCAGCAGAGGGGACAGAGCCTACGAGCAGTACTTC CATSRGDRAYEQYF
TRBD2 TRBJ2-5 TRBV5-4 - TGTGCCAGCAGCTTGAGGACTAGCTTGAGGGGGACCCAGTACTTC CASSLRTSLRGTQYF
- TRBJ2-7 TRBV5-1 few TGCGCCAGCAGCCCGGGGGGACAGGCTGTCTACGAGCAGTACTTC CASSPGGQAVYEQYF
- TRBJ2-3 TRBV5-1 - TGCGCCAGCAGCTTGGGGGCAAAAAGCACAGATACGCAGTATTTT CASSLGAKSTDTQYF
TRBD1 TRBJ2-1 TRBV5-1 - TGCGCCAGCAGCTTCGGACAGGGTTACAATGAGCAGTTCTTC CASSFGQGYNEQFF
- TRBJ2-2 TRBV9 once TGTGCCAGCAGCGTAGCCCTAACCGGGGAGCTGTTTTTT CASSVALTGELFF
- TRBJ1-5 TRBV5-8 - TGTGCCAGCAGCCCGCGACAGATTTATAGCAATCAGCCCCAGCATTTT CASSPRQIYSNQPQHF
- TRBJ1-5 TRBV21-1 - TGTGCCAGCAGCAAAATTGCGGGGGGCTTTAGCAATCAGCCCCAGCATTTT CASSKIAGGFSNQPQHF
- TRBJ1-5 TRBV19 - TGTGCCAGTGGTGACAGGCTTTATCAGCCCCAGCATTTT CASGDRLYQPQHF
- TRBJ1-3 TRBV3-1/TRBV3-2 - TGTGCCAGCAGCCAAAGTTTGGGCGGAAACACCATATATTTT CASSQSLGGNTIYF
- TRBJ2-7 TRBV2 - TGTGCCGTCCAATCGGTATTCTCCTACGAGCAGTACTTC CAVQSVFSYEQYF
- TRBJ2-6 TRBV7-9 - TGTGCCAGCAGCTTAGGACAGGGACTGATCTCTGGGGCCAACGTCCTGACTTTC CASSLGQGLISGANVLTF
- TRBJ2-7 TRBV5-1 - TGCGCCAGCAGCTCCTCAGGGAACTACGAGCAGTACTTC CASSSSGNYEQYF
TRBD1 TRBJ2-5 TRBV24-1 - TGTGCCACCAGTGATTCCCGACAGGGGGGAGAGACCCAGTACTTC CATSDSRQGGETQYF
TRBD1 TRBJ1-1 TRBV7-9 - TGTGCCAGCAGCCGACAGGGGGCAGGAAACACTGAAGCTTTCTTT CASSRQGAGNTEAFF
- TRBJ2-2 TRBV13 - TGTGCCAGCAGCTTCAGGGACACCGGGGAGCTGTTTTTT CASSFRDTGELFF
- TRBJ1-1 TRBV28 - TGTGCCAGCAGTTTATCGGAGACCACTGAAGCTTTCTTT CASSLSETTEAFF
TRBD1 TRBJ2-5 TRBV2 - TGTGCCAGAGCAGGGGGCGCGGAACAAGAGACCCAGTACTTC CARAGGAEQETQYF
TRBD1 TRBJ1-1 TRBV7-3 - TGTGCCAGCAGCCTTACAGGGGCCTACACTGAAGCTTTCTTT CASSLTGAYTEAFF
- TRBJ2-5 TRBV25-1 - TGTGCCAGCAGTGAATCGAGCGGGTGGGTGGGAGAGACCCAGTACTTC CASSESSGWVGETQYF
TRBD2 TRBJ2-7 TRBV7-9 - TGTGCCAGCAGCGGGGGACTAGCGGGACGGGGCGAGCAGTACTTC CASSGGLAGRGEQYF
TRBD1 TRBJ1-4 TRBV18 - TGTGCCAGCTCACCTGGGACAGGGAATGAAAAACTGTTTTTT CASSPGTGNEKLFF
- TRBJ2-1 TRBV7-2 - TGTGCCAGCAGCTTAGCGTCAGGGAACAATGAGCAGTTCTTC CASSLASGNNEQFF
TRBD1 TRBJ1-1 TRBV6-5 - TGTGCCAGCAGCCGGACAGGTAGGACAGAAGCTTTCTTT CASSRTGRTEAFF
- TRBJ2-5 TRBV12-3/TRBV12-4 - TGTGCCAGCAGTTTATATGGCGGCTCCCAGTACTTC CASSLYGGSQYF
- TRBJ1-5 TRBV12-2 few TGTGCAAGTCGCAGTTCCCGGGACAGGTCCGGGAATCAGCCCCAGCATTTT CASRSSRDRSGNQPQHF
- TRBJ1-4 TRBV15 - TGTGCCACCAGCAGAGGAAGCGGGGAAGGAGTGGGTGAAAAACTGTTTTTT CATSRGSGEGVGEKLFF
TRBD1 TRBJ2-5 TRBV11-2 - TGTGCCAGCAGCTTAGCGGACAGGACGCCTCAGTACTTC CASSLADRTPQYF
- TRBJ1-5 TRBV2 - TGTGCCAGCAGTGATGGGGTGGGGGGTAGAAATCAGCCCCAGCATTTT CASSDGVGGRNQPQHF
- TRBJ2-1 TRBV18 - TGTGCCAGCTCAGACCCGGGCGGGGCTGACAATGAGCAGTTCTTC CASSDPGGADNEQFF
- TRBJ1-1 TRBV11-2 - TGTGCCAGCAGCTTACGGGGGGCGAAAAACACTGAAGCTTTCTTT CASSLRGAKNTEAFF
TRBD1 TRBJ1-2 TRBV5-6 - TGTGCCAGCAGCTTTGGGACAGAATATGGCTACACCTTC CASSFGTEYGYTF
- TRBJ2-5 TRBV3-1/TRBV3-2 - TGTGCCAGCAGCCAAGAACCTTGGGCGACCCAGTACTTC CASSQEPWATQYF
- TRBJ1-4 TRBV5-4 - TGTGCCAGCAGCTTGGGGGGCCAGGGGAAGGGGAATGAAAAACTGTTTTTT CASSLGGQGKGNEKLFF
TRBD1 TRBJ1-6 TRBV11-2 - TGTGCCAGCAGCTTTTACAGGGACAGTAATTCACCCCTCCACTTT CASSFYRDSNSPLHF
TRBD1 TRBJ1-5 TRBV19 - TGTGCCAGTAGTGCGACAGGGGACACGACGATACGGCAGCCCCAGCATTTT CASSATGDTTIRQPQHF
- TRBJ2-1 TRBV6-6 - TGTGCCAGCAGTTACGGTAGCGTTGGTGAGCAGTTCTTC CASSYGSVGEQFF
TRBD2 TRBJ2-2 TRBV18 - TGTGCCAGCTCACCACATCCGGTAGCGGGAGGCGGCGCCGGGGAGCTGTTTTTT CASSPHPVAGGGAGELFF
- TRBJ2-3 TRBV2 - TGTGCCAGCAGCCTGCTAACGGGGGTCACTGTCACAGATACGCAGTATTTT CASSLLTGVTVTDTQYF
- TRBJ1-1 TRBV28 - TGTGCCAGCCCAGGGCAGGGCCAGGTGGACACTGAAGCTTTCTTT CASPGQGQVDTEAFF
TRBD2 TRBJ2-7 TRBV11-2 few TGTGCCAGCAGCCCGGGACTAGCGGTAACCTTCGAGCAGTACTTC CASSPGLAVTFEQYF
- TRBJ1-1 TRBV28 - TGTGCCAGCAGTCTCCCGAAGACAGGAGCTTTCTTT CASSLPKTGAFF
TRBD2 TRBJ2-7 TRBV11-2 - TGTGCCAGCAGCCCTACCCTAGCGGGAGGGGGGGAGCAGTACTTC CASSPTLAGGGEQYF
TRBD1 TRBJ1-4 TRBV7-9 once TGTGCCAGCAGCAACAGGGGATTTGATGAAAAACTGTTTTTT CASSNRGFDEKLFF
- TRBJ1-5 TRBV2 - TGTGCCAGCAGCCAGGGGAGCAATCAGCCCCAGCATTTT CASSQGSNQPQHF
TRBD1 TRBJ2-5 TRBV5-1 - TGCGCCAGCAGCCCGGGACAGGGGAAAGAGACCCAGTACTTC CASSPGQGKETQYF
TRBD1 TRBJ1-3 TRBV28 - TGTGCCACCACCCCGCCGACAGGGGGAAACACCATATATTTT CATTPPTGGNTIYF
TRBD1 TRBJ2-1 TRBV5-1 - TGCGCCAGCAAGGGGGCCAATGAGCAGTTCTTC CASKGANEQFF
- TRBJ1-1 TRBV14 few TGTGCCAGCAGCCAAGTCAGAAACACTGAAGCTTTCTTT CASSQVRNTEAFF
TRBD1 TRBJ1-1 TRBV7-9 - TGTGCCAGCAGGTTTGGAACAGGGGTTACTACAACTGAAGCTTTCTTT CASRFGTGVTTTEAFF
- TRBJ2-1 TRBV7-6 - TGTGCCAGCAGCCCTCCCCGGACTCTACTCCACAATGAGCAGTTCTTC CASSPPRTLLHNEQFF